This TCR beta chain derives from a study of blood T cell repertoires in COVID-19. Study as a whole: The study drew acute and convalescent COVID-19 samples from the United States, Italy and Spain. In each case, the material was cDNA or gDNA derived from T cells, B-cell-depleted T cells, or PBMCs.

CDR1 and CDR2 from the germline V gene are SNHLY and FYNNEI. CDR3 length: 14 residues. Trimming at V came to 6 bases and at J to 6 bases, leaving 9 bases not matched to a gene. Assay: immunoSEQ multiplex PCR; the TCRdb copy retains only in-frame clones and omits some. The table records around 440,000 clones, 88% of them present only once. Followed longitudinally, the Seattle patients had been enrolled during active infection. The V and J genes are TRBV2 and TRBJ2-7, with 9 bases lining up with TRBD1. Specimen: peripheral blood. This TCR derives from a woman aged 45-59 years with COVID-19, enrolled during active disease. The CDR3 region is CASSRDREDGEQYF. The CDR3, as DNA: TGTGCCAGCAGCCGGGACAGGGAGGATGGCGAGCAGTACTTC.